This entry features one T cell receptor (beta chain) sequence. What it recognizes is unknown. This sample is drawn from a study of beta chain features in type 1 diabetes. Looking at the study overall: Similarity in age, gender and cell yields was seen between patients and healthy donors.

The CDR3 has 14 residues. Germline assignment: CDR1 SEHNR and CDR2 FQNEAQ (reference sequence). Trimming shortened V by 3 bases and J by 2 bases, and 10 bases separated the two germline ends. Findings of the study overall: A moderate, significant TCRB CDR3 shortening appeared in type 1 diabetes across four CD4+ subsets. In type 1 diabetes patients, VDJ junctions had fewer insertions; deletions at these junctions were more frequent.

What was sequenced were expressed TCRB transcripts, since all of the isolated RNA had been reverse transcribed. Only in-frame clones appear in the TCRdb table, and some are missing; sequencing was by immunoSEQ multiplex PCR. Found here are over 650,000 clones, over 13% of them singletons; the top ten hold approximately 0.042%. The sequenced sample was naive CD4+ T cells from blood. This receptor was obtained from a young man with type 1 diabetes. This chain uses TRBV7-9 with TRBJ2-5; tentatively, D is TRBD1 or TRBD2 (5 bases each). The CDR3 protein is CASSFGTRQETQYF. CDR3 nucleotide sequence: TGTGCCAGCAGCTTTGGGACCCGACAAGAGACCCAGTACTTC.